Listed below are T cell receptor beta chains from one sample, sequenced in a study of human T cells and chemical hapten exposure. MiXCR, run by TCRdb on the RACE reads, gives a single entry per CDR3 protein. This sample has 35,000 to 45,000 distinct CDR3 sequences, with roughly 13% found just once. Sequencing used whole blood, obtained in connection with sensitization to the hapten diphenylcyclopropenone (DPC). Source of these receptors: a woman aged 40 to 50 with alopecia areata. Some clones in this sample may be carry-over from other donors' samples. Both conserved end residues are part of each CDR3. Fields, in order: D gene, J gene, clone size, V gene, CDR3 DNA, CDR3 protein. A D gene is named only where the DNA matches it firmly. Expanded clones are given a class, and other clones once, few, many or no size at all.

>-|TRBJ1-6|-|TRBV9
TGTGCCAGCAGCGTCGGCACCTCCACCCTCCACTTT
CASSVGTSTLHF
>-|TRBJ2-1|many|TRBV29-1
TGCAGCGTGGGGTACAATGAGCAGTTCTTC
CSVGYNEQFF
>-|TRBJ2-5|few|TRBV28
TGTGCCAGCACCCCCGGGGCCTTGGAGACCCAGTACTTC
CASTPGALETQYF
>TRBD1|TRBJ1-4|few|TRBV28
TGTGCCAGCGCCGAGGGAGGGGGCGCGGAACTGTTTTTT
CASAEGGGAELFF
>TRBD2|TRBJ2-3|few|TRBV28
TGTGCCACCTCACCCGGGGGGGCGGGGAGCACAGATACGCAGTATTTT
CATSPGGAGSTDTQYF
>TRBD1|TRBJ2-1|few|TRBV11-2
TGTGCCAGCAGCTCCAACACAGGGGGCGGGCAGTTCTTC
CASSSNTGGGQFF
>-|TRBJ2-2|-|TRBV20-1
TGCAGTGCTAGAGATGACCGCCTCGACACCGGGGAGCTGTTTTTT
CSARDDRLDTGELFF
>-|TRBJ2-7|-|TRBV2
TGTGCCAGCCAAAAGGGTTACACCACCTACGAGCAGTACTTC
CASQKGYTTYEQYF
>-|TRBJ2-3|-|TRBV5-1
TGCGCCAGCAAGACCTCGTCCACAGATACGCAGTATTTT
CASKTSSTDTQYF
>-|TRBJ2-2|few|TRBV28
TGTGCCAGCAGTACTGTCCCAGACAATACCGGGGAGCTGTTTTTT
CASSTVPDNTGELFF
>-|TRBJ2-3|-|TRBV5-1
TGCGCCAGCAGATCTAGCCAGGCGGCAGATACGCAGTATTTT
CASRSSQAADTQYF
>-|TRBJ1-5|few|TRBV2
TGTGCCAGCAGTGAGGGTTTAAATCAGCCCCAGCATTTT
CASSEGLNQPQHF
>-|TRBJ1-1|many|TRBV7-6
TGTGCCAGCAGCCGCGACTGGGGGGCGTTAAGGAACACTGAAGCTTTCTTT
CASSRDWGALRNTEAFF
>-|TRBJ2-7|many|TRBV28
TGTGCCAGCAGCTACCCCGGGGGGCTAAGCTCCTACGAGCAGTACTTC
CASSYPGGLSSYEQYF
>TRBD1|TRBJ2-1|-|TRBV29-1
TGCAGCGTGCGACAGGGGCCACACAATGAGCAGTTCTTC
CSVRQGPHNEQFF
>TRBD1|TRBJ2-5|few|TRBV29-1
TGCAGCGCTGACGGACAGGGCGAGACCCAGTACTTC
CSADGQGETQYF
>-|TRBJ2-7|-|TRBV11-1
TGTGCCAGCAGCTTAGAGCAGGGCTACTACGAGCAGTACTTC
CASSLEQGYYEQYF
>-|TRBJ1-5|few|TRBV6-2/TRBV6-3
TGTGCCAGCAGTTCGACCTCCCGAACAGGACGGTATAATCAGCCCCAGCATTTT
CASSSTSRTGRYNQPQHF
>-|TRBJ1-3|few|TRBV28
TGTGCCACCTCGAGCACGACAGATGGAAACACCATATATTTT
CATSSTTDGNTIYF
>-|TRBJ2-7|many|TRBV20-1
TGCAGAGACCCCAACCAAGGGCTTAACACAGGGTGCGAGCAGTACTTC
CRDPNQGLNTGCEQYF
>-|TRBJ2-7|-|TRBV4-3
TGCGCCAGCAGCCAAGATCGGCAGGGTACTGGCTACGAGCAGTACTTC
CASSQDRQGTGYEQYF
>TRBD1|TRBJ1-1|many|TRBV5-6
TGTGCCAGCAGCTTACTTGTAACAGGGGGAAAAGCTTTCTTT
CASSLLVTGGKAFF
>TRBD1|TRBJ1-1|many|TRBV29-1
TGCAGCCCTCCTAGACAGGGCGAGAACACTGAAGCTTTCTTT
CSPPRQGENTEAFF
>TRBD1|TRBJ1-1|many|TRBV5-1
TGCGCCAGCAGCTTGGGACAGGGGGTCTCTGAAGCTTTCTTT
CASSLGQGVSEAFF
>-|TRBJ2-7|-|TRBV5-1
TGCGCCAGCAGCCAAAAGCAGGGCTCCTACGAGCAGTACTTC
CASSQKQGSYEQYF
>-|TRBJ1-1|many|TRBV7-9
TGTGCCAGCAGCCCCGGGACAAACACTGAAGCTTTCTTT
CASSPGTNTEAFF
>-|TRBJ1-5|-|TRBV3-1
TGTGCCAGCAGCCAAGAAGGCGAGTATCAGCCCCAGCATTTT
CASSQEGEYQPQHF
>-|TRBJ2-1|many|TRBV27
TGTGCCAGCAGTTTAGCTAGCGTCTATGAGCAGTTCTTC
CASSLASVYEQFF
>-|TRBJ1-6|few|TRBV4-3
TGCGCCAGCAGCCAAGAGTCACGGCGGAGAAATTCACCCCTCCACTTT
CASSQESRRRNSPLHF
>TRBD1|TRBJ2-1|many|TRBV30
TGTGCTATGACCGGGACAGGGTACAATGAGCAGTTCTTC
CAMTGTGYNEQFF
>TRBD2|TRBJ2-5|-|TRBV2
TGTGCCAGCAGTGGACTAGCCCAAGAGACCCAGTACTTC
CASSGLAQETQYF
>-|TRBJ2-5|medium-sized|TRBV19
TGTGCCACCACCATCACCGGGGCAGGGCCTCTCGAAGAGACCCAGTACTTC
CATTITGAGPLEETQYF
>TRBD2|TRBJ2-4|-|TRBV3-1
TGTGCCAGCAGCCAAGGACTAGCGGGAGGGCCCATTCAGTACTTC
CASSQGLAGGPIQYF
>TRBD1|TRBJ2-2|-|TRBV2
TGTGCCAGCAGTCGGGACAGCTTGAACACCGGGGAGCTGTTTTTT
CASSRDSLNTGELFF
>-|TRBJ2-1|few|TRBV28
TGTGCCAGCAGAACCCAGGGATCCAACAGTGAGCAGTTCTTC
CASRTQGSNSEQFF